This T cell receptor beta chain was sequenced during a study of control samples from healthy donors and cancer patients. TCRdb's copy holds only in-frame clones and misses some; the assay was immunoSEQ multiplex PCR. This sample has about 29,000 clones; 70% to 90% occur once, and the top ten carry around 3.6%. The germline gives CDR1 SEHNR, CDR2 FQNEAQ (reference sequence). Between the trimmed V and J ends, which lost 3 bases and 7 bases, there was a span of 13 bases. This CDR3 has 15 residues. This receptor was taken from a female donor with melanoma. V is TRBV7-9 and J is TRBJ1-6; D remains ambiguous. Sequencing input: formalin-fixed, paraffin-embedded tissue. The CDR3 nucleotides are TGTGCCAGCAGCTTCCGGGAGGCTGGCAATTCACCCCTCCACTTT. It translates to CASSFREAGNSPLHF.